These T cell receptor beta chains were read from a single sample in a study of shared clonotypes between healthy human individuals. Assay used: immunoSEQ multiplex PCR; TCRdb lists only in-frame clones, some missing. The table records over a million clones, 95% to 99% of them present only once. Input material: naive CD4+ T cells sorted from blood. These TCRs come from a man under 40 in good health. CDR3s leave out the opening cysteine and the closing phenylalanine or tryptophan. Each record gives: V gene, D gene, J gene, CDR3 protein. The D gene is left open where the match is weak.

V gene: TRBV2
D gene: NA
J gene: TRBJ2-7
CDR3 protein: ASSDPGSGHEQY

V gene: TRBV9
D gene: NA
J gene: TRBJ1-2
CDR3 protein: ASTGPLYGYT

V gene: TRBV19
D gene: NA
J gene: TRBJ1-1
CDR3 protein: ASSIRVLNTEAF

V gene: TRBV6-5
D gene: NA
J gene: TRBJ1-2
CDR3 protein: ASSFRVGGYT

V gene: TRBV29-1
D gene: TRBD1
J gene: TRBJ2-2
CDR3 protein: SVEADRVEGGELF

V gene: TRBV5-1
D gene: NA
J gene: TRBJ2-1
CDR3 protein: ASSPDSIYNEQF

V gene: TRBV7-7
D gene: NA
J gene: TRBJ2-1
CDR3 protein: ASSLDPSSYNEQF

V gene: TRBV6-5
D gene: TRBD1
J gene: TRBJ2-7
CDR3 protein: ASSRTGTGYHEQY

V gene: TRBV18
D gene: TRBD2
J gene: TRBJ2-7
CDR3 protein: ASSTEGLAVTYEQY

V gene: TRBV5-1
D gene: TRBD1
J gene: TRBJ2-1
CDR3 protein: ASSPREGGGYNEQF

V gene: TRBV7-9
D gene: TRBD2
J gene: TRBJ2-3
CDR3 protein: ASSLGQREDTDTQY

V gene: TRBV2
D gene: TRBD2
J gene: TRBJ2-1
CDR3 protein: ASTSGRSVEQF

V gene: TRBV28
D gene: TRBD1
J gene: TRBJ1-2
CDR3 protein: ASSLWGQVGGYT

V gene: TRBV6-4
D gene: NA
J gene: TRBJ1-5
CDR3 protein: ASSETAGLQPQH

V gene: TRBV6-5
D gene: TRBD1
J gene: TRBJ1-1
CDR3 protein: ASSGTESLHTEAF

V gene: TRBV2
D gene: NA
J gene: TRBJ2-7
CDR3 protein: ASSEQGSSYEQY

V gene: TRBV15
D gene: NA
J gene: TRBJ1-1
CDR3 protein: ATRPTGSNTEAF

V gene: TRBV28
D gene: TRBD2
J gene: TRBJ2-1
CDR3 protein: ASSLGSGIRLDEQF

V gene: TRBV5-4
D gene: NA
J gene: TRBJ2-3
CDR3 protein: ASDAGRDGRGTQY

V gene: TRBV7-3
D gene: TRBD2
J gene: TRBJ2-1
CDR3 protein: ASSLGTSGLEQF

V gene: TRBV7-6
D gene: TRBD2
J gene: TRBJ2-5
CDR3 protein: ASSPWGGSPLQETQY

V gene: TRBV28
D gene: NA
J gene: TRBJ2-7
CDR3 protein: ASSSPRPAYEQY

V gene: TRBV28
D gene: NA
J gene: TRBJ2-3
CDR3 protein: ASSRSTDTQY

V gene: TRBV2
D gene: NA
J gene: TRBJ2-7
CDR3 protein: ASSDREGEQY

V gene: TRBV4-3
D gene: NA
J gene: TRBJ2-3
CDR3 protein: ASSQEGQSTDTQY

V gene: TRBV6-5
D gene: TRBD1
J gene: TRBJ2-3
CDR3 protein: ASSGQGVDTQY

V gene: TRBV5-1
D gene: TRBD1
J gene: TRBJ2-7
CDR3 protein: ASSRDRGLPYEQY

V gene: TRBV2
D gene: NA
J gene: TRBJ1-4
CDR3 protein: ASSWARSNEKLF

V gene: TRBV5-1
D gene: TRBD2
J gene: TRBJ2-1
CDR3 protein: ASSGTSEHNEQF

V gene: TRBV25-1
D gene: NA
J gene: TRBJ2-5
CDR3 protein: ASSDPMRVQETQY

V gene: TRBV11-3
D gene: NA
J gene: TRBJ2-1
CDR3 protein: ASSLRWQGGEQF

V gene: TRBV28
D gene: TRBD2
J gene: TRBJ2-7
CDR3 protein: ASAHPVGGGRPYEQY

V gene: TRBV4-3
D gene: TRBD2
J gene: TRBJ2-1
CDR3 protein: ASSQDGASGSVRDNEQF

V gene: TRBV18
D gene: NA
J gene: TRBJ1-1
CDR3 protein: ASSPLNTEAF

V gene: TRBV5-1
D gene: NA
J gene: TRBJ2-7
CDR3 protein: ASSLGQPGFYEQY

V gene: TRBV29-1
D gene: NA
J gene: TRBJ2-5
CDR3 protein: SVEDVRRTQY

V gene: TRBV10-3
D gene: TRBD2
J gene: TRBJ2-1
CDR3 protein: AIGGSSYNEQF

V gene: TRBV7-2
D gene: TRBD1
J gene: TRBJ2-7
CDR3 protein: ASSGGQGAREQY

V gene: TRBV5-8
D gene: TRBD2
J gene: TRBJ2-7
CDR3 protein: ASSPGGLAAGEQY

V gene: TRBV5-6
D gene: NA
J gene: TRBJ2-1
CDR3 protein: ASSQNGASDRGEQF

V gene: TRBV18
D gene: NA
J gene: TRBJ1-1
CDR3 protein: ASSPLQHPGRAKLGTEAF

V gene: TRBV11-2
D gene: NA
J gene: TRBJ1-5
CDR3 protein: ASSSDGGGYQPQH

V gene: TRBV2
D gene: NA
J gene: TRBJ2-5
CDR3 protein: ARSRYQETQY

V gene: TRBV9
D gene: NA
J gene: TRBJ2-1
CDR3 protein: ASSVGTSSYNEQF

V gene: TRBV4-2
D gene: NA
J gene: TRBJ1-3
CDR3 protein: ASSQDIRNTIY

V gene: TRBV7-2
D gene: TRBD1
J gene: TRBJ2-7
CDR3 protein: ASSFHHSPGQLPFEQY

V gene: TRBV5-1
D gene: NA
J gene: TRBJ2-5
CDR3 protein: ASSLTQKETQY

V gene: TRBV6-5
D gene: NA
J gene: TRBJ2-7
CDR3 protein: ASSYSGSYEQY

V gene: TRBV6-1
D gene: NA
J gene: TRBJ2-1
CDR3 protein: ASSEARLNNEQF

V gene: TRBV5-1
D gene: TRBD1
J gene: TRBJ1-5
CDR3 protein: ASSSTGGNQPQH

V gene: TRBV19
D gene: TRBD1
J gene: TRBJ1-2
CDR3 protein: ASQSLDRAHYGYT

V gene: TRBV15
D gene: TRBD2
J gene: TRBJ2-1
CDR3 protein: ATSRGLADNNEQF

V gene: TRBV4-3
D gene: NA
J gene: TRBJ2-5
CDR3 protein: ASSQDLVLGETQY